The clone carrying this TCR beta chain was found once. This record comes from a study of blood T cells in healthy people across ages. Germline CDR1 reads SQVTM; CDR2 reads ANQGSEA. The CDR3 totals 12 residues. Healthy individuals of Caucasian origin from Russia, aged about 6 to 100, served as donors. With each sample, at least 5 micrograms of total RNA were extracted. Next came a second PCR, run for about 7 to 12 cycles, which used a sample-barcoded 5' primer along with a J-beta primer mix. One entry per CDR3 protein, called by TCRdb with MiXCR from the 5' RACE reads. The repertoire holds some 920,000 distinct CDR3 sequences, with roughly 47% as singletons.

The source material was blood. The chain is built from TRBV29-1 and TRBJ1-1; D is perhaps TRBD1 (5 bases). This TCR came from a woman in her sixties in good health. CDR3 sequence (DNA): TGCAGTATCAAAGGCGCGGGGGCTGAAGCTTTCTTT. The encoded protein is CSIKGAGAEAFF.